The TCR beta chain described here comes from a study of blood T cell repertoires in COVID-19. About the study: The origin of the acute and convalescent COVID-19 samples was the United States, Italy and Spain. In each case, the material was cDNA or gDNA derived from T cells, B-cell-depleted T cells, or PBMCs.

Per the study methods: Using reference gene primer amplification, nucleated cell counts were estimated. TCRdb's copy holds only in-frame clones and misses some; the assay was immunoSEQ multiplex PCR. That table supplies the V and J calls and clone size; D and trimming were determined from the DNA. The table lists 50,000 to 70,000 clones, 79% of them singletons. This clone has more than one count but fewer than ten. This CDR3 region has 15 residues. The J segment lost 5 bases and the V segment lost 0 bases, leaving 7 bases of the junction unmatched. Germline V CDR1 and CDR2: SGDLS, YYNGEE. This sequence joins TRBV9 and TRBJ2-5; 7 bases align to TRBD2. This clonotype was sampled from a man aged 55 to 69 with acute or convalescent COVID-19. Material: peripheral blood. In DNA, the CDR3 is TGTGCCAGCAGCGTAGATGTGGGAGGGCCGGAGACCCAGTACTTC. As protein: CASSVDVGGPETQYF.